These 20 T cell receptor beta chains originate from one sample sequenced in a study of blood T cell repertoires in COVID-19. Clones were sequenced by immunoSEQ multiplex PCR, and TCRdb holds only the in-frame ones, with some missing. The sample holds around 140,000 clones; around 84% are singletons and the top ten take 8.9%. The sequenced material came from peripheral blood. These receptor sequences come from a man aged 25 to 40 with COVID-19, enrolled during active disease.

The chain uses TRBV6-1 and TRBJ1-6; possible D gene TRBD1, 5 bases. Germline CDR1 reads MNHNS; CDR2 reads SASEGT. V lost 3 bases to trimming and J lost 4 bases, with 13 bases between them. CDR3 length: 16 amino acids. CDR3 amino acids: CASSDRAGPYNSPLHF. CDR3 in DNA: TGTGCCAGCAGTGACAGGGCTGGTCCATATAATTCACCCCTCCACTTT.

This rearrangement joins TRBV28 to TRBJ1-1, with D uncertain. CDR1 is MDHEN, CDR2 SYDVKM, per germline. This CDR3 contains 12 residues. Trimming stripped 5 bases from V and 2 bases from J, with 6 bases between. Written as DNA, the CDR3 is TGTGCCAGCAGTACATCCAACACTGAAGCTTTCTTT. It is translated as CASSTSNTEAFF.

The CDR3 here is CASSPLGAGRVNEQFF. CDR3 in DNA: TGTGCCAGCAGCCCCCTAGGAGCCGGGAGAGTAAATGAGCAGTTCTTC. The J gene is TRBJ2-1, the V gene TRBV28; D possibly corresponds to TRBD2 (6 bases). Per the germline V gene, CDR1 is MDHEN and CDR2 is SYDVKM. The CDR3 has 16 residues. V was clipped by 6 bases and J by 7 bases, with 22 bases between them. The full variable domain, in which reference TRBV28 and TRBJ2-1 provide the parts outside the CDR3, is DVKVTQSSRYLVKRTGEKVFLECVQDMDHENMFWYRQDPGLGLRLIYFSYDVKMKEKGDIPEGYSVSREKKERFSLILESASTNQTSMYLCASSPLGAGRVNEQFFGPGTRLTVL.

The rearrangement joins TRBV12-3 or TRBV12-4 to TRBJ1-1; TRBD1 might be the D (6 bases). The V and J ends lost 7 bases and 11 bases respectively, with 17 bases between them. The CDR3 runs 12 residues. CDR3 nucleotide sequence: TGTGCCAGCACCCGACAGGTGGGTGATGCTTTCTTT. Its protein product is CASTRQVGDAFF.

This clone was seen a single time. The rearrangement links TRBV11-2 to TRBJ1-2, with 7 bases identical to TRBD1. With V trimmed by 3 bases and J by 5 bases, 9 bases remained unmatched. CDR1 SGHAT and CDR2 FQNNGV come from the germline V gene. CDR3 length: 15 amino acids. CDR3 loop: CASSFGTVSYYGYTF. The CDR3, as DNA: TGTGCCAGCAGCTTCGGGACAGTAAGCTATTATGGCTACACCTTC.

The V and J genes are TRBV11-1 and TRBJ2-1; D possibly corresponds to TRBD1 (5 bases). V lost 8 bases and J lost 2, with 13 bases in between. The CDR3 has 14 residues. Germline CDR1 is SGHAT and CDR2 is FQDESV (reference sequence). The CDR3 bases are TGTGCCAGCGGACAACAGGAAGCCTACAATGAGCAGTTCTTC. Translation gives CASGQQEAYNEQFF.

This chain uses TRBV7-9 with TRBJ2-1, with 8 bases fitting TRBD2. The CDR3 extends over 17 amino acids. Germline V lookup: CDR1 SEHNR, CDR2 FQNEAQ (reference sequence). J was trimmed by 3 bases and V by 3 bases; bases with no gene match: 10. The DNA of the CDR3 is TGTGCCAGCAGCTTCTACCTCGGCGGGAGGATCTACAATGAGCAGTTCTTC. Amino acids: CASSFYLGGRIYNEQFF.

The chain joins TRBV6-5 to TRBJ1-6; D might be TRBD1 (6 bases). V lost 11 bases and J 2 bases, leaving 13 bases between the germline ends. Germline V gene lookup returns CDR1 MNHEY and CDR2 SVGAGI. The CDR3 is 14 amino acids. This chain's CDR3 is CAGGRGPYNSPLHF. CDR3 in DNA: TGTGCCGGCGGCAGGGGTCCCTATAATTCACCCCTCCACTTT.

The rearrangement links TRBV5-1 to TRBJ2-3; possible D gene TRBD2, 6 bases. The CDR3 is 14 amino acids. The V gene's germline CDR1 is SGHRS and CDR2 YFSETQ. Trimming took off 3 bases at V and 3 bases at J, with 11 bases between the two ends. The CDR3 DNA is TGCGCCAGCAGCTCGACTAGAAGGACAGATACGCAGTATTTT. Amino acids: CASSSTRRTDTQYF.

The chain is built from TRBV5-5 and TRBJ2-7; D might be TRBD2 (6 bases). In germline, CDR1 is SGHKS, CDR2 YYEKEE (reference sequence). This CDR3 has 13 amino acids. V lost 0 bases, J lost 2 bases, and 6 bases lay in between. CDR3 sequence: CASSLVAAYEQYF. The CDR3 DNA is TGTGCCAGCAGCTTGGTAGCGGCCTACGAGCAGTACTTC. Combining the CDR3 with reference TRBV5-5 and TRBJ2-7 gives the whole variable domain DAGVTQSPTHLIKTRGQQVTLRCSPISGHKSVSWYQQVLGQGPQFIFQYYEKEERGRGNFPDRFSARQFPNYSSELNVNALLLGDSALYLCASSLVAAYEQYFGPGTRLTVT.

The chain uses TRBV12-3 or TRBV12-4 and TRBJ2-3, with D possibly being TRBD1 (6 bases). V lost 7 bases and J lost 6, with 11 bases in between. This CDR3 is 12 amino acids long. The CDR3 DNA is TGTGCCAGCAACAGGGTCGGGGATACGCAGTATTTT. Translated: CASNRVGDTQYF.

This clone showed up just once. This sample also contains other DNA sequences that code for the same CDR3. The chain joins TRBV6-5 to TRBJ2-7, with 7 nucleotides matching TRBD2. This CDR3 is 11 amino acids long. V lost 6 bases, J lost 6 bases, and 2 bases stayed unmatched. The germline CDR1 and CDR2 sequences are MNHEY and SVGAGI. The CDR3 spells CASRGGTEQYF. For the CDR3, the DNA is TGTGCCAGCAGGGGGGGGACCGAGCAGTACTTC.

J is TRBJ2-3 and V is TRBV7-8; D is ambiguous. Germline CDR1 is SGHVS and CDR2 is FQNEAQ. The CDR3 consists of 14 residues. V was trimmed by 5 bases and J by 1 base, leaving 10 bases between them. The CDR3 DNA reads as TGTGCCAGCAGCGACCGAGGAGGCACAGATACGCAGTATTTT. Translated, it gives CASSDRGGTDTQYF.

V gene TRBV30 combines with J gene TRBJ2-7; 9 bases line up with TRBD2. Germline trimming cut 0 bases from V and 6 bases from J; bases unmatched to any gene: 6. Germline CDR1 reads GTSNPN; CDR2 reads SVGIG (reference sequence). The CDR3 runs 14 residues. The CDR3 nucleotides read TGTGCCTGGAGTGTACTTGCGGGAGGGCTCGAGCAGTACTTC. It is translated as CAWSVLAGGLEQYF.

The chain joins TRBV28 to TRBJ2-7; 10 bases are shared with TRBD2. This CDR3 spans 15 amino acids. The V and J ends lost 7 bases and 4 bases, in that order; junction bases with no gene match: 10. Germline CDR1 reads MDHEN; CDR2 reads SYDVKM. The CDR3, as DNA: TGTGCCAGCAACCCGGCGGCTAGCGGGAGTTACGAGCAGTACTTC. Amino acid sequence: CASNPAASGSYEQYF.

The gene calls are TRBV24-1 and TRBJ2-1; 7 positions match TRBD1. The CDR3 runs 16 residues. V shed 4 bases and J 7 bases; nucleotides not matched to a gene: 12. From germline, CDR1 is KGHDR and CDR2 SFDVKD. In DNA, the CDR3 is TGTGCCACCAGTGAGGCGACAGGGAAGGTTGAGAATGAGCAGTTCTTC. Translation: CATSEATGKVENEQFF.

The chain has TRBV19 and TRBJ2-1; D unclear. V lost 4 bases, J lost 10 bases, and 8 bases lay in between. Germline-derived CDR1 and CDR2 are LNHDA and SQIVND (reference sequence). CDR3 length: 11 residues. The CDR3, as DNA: TGTGCCAGTAGTACAGCGCGGGAGCAGTTCTTC. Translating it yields CASSTAREQFF.

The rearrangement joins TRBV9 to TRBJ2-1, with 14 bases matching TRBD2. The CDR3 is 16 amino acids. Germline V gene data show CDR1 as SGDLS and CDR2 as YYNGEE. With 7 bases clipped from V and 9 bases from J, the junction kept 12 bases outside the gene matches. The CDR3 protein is CASGSLGLAGEGEQFF. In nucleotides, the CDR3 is TGTGCCAGCGGATCTTTGGGACTAGCGGGAGAAGGTGAGCAGTTCTTC. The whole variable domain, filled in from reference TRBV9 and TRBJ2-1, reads DSGVTQTPKHLITATGQRVTLRCSPRSGDLSVYWYQQSLDQGLQFLIQYYNGEERAKGNILERFSAQQFPDLHSELNLSSLELGDSALYFCASGSLGLAGEGEQFFGPGTRLTVL.

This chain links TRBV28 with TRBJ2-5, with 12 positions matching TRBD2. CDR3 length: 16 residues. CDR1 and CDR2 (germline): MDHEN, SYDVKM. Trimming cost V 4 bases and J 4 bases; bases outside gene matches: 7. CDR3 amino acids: CASSSRLAGVLETQYF. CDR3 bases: TGTGCCAGCAGTTCAAGACTAGCGGGAGTTCTAGAGACCCAGTACTTC.

The CDR3 coding sequence is TGTGCCTGGAGTGGACTAGCGGGAGCTGAGCAGTTCTTC. Its translation: CAWSGLAGAEQFF. The rearrangement joins TRBV30 to TRBJ2-1; 12 bases match TRBD2. In germline, CDR1 is GTSNPN, CDR2 SVGIG (reference sequence). This CDR3 spans 13 amino acids. The trim removed 1 base at V and 9 bases at J, leaving 1 base unmatched.